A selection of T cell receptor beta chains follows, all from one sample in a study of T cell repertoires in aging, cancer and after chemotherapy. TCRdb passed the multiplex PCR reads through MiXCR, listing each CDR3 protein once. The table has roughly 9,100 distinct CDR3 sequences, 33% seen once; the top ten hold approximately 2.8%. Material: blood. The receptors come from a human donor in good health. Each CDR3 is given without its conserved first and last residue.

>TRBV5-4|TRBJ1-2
ASSLVGDQGGYT
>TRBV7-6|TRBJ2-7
ALQAATSPY
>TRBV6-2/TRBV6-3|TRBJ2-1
ASSRLANYNEQF
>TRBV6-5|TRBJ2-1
ASSSLAGPSYNEQF
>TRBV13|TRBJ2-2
ASSQTITGKLF
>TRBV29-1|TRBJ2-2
SAEAGRLTGELF
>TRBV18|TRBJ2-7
ASSPTGQGTYEQY
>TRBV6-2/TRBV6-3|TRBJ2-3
ASSKRVPTDTQY
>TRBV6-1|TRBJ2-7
ASRSGGSYEQY
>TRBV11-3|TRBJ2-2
ASSLDGDTNTGELF
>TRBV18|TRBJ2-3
ASSPDRADTQY
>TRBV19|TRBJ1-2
ATRQGSSNYGYT
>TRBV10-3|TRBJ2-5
AISANPQGTQY
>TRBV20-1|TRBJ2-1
SAIESSYNEQF
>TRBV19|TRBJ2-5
ASRSLRKERETQY
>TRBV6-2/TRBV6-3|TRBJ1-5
ASSTLRAGYQPQH
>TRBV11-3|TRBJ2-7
ASSPGLVSTYEQY
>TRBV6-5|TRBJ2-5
ASRNGGAGETQY
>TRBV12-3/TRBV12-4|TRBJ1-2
ASSPTGSHYGYT
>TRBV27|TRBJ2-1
ASSLNYNEQF
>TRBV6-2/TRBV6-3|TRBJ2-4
ASSSPGQGPRNIQY
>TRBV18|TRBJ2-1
ASSPPSRGSYEQF
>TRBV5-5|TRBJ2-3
ASSRDRGTDTQY
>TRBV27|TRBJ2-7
ASSYSPPWTGASYEQY
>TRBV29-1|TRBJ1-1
SALGLDRRNTETF
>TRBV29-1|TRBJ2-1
GAHSYNEQF
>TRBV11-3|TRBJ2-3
ASSLRENTQY
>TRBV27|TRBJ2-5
ASSSTTWETQY
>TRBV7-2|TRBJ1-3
ASSRERTRGNTIY
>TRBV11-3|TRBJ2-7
ASSPTSGGSEQY
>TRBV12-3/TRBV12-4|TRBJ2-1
ASGTSWYEQF
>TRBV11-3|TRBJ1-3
ASSRDRSSGNTIY
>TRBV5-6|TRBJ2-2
ASSLGLAGYTGELF
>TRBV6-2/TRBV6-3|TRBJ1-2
ASRETGRANYGYT
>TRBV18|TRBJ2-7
ASFQDSFAYEQY
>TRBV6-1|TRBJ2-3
ANRPLRGKDTDTQY
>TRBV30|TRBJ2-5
AWTRGRFETQY
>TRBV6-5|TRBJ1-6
ASSYVTGEESPLH
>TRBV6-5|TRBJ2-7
ASRGTGQRSSYEQY
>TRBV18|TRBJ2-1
ASFLSGGYYNEQF
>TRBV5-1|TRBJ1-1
ASSLGDRAEAF